A single sample is the source of the 24 T cell receptor beta chains below, sequenced in a study of T cell responses to AZD1222 COVID-19 vaccine. Libraries were prepared by immunoSEQ multiplex PCR; TCRdb keeps only in-frame clonotypes and omits some of them. The repertoire consists of 150,000 to 160,000 clones, with 90% occurring once and the leading ten covering over 1.5%. Sequencing was performed on peripheral blood, taken on day 0 of AZD1222 vaccination. The receptors were gathered from an adult in good health.

This chain links TRBV5-4 with TRBJ2-3; TRBD2 matches 10 bases. In germline, CDR1 is SGHNT, CDR2 YYREEE (reference sequence). Trimming at V came to 4 bases and at J to 1 base, leaving 6 bases not matched to a gene. CDR3 size: 16 residues. The CDR3 bases are TGTGCCAGCAGCGGGACCGGGACTAGCGGCACAGATACGCAGTATTTT. This encodes CASSGTGTSGTDTQYF.

The chain carries TRBV11-1 and TRBJ2-1; D unclear. The CDR3 length is 15 residues. Trimming removed 5 bases from V and 3 bases from J, with 14 bases in between. Looked up from germline, CDR1 is SGHAT and CDR2 is FQDESV (reference sequence). The CDR3: CASSDRPNSYNEQFF. DNA for the CDR3: TGTGCCAGCAGCGATCGCCCGAACAGCTACAATGAGCAGTTCTTC.

V and J are TRBV6-2 or TRBV6-3 and TRBJ1-5; D unclear. Looked up from germline, CDR1 is MNHEY and CDR2 is SVGEGT. The ends were cut back, 4 bases at V and 5 bases at J, with 15 bases in the middle. The CDR3 covers 15 residues. CDR3 nucleotides: TGTGCCAGCAGTTCGTTGATGGGAAACGATCAGCCCCAGCATTTT. Translated: CASSSLMGNDQPQHF.

This CDR3 reads CAISAGTDNNQPQHF. CDR3 nucleotide sequence: TGTGCCATCAGTGCCGGGACAGATAACAATCAGCCCCAGCATTTT. This chain connects TRBV10-3 to TRBJ1-5, with 7 bases lining up with TRBD1. Trimming took 4 bases from V and 3 from J; bases not matched to a gene: 6. Germline V gene data show CDR1 as ENHRY and CDR2 as SYGVKD. This CDR3 contains 15 residues.

The chain combines TRBV5-4 with TRBJ2-3, with 7 nucleotides matching TRBD2. This CDR3 is built from 16 residues. J was trimmed by 3 bases and V by 0 bases; bases with no gene match: 7. Germline V lookup: CDR1 SGHNT, CDR2 YYREEE (reference sequence). The CDR3 DNA reads TGTGCCAGCAGCTTGGCCGGCGGGAGTGGGACAGATACGCAGTATTTT. This sequence encodes CASSLAGGSGTDTQYF.

This sequence joins TRBV6-2 or TRBV6-3 and TRBJ2-2; TRBD2 is a possible D gene (5 bases). This CDR3 contains 15 residues. V was cut by 4 bases and J by 4 bases, with 13 bases left in between. Germline-derived CDR1 and CDR2 are MNHEY and SVGEGT. CDR3 sequence (DNA): TGTGCCAGCAGTTCCTTTGCGGGTGTCACCGGGGAGCTGTTTTTT. This sequence encodes CASSSFAGVTGELFF.

The chain is built from TRBV27 and TRBJ2-7; TRBD1 is a possible D gene (6 bases). The CDR3 totals 13 residues. V was pared by 3 bases and J by 6 bases, with 12 bases between. CDR1 and CDR2 (germline): MNHEY, SMNVEV (reference sequence). The CDR3 reads CASSFSIRGEQYF. The CDR3 DNA reads TGTGCCAGCAGTTTTTCGATCAGGGGCGAGCAGTACTTC.

The chain has TRBV15 and TRBJ1-1; D call uncertain. Looked up from germline, CDR1 is LNHNV and CDR2 is YYDKDF (reference sequence). The V and J ends lost 3 bases and 4 bases respectively, with 15 bases between them. The CDR3 spans 15 residues. CDR3 in DNA: TGTGCCACCAGCAGTATGGTACCATCGGGCACTGAAGCTTTCTTT. Translation: CATSSMVPSGTEAFF.

This clone was seen only once. The genes are TRBV7-2 and TRBJ1-3; TRBD1 matches 7 bases. The CDR3 has 16 residues. V trimming: 5 bases; J trimming: 0 bases; junction bases outside the gene matches: 7. The germline gives CDR1 SGHTA, CDR2 FQGNSA. The CDR3 sequence is CASSPGGARSGNTIYF. CDR3 bases: TGTGCCAGCAGCCCAGGGGGGGCTCGCTCTGGAAACACCATATATTTT.

The chain links TRBV9 to TRBJ2-3; 10 bases map to TRBD2. J lost 0 bases, V lost 2 bases, and 3 bases had no gene match. The CDR3 sequence is 16 residues long. Germline values: CDR1 SGDLS, CDR2 YYNGEE. The CDR3 protein is CASSVLSGGSTDTQYF. In nucleotides, the CDR3 is TGTGCCAGCAGCGTCCTTAGCGGGGGGAGCACAGATACGCAGTATTTT. The full variable domain, in which reference TRBV9 and TRBJ2-3 provide the parts outside the CDR3, is DSGVTQTPKHLITATGQRVTLRCSPRSGDLSVYWYQQSLDQGLQFLIQYYNGEERAKGNILERFSAQQFPDLHSELNLSSLELGDSALYFCASSVLSGGSTDTQYFGPGTRLTVL.

The chain links TRBV27 to TRBJ1-5; D uncertain. This CDR3 contains 13 residues. CDR1 and CDR2 from the germline V gene are MNHEY and SMNVEV (reference sequence). V was cut by 5 bases and J by 4 bases, with 9 bases left in between. CDR3 loop: CASSPNLNQPQHF. CDR3 nucleotides: TGTGCCAGCAGTCCAAACTTGAATCAGCCCCAGCATTTT.

The chain recombines TRBV7-6 with TRBJ1-1; D ambiguous. This CDR3 has 15 residues. Germline V gives CDR1 SGHVS, CDR2 FNYEAQ. Trimming pared 7 bases from V and 0 bases from J, leaving 15 bases between. The CDR3 DNA follows: TGTGCCAGCACCGGACCCCGGGAGGTGAACACTGAAGCTTTCTTT. It encodes CASTGPREVNTEAFF.

The chain has TRBV13 and TRBJ2-7; 11 nucleotides match TRBD2. Germline assignment: CDR1 PRHDT and CDR2 FYEKMQ (reference sequence). The CDR3 runs to 14 residues. Germline trimming cut 5 bases from V and 2 bases from J; bases unmatched to any gene: 2. DNA for the CDR3: TGTGCCAGCAGCCTTAGCGGGAGGGCCTACGAGCAGTACTTC. Translating it yields CASSLSGRAYEQYF. The full variable domain, completed using reference TRBV13 and TRBJ2-7, is AAGVIQSPRHLIKEKRETATLKCYPIPRHDTVYWYQQGPGQDPQFLISFYEKMQSDKGSIPDRFSAQQFSDYHSELNMSSLELGDSALYFCASSLSGRAYEQYFGPGTRLTVT.

The genes are TRBV18 and TRBJ2-1; D ambiguous. Trimming left V 3 bases short and J 4 bases short, with 10 bases between. The germline V gene has CDR1 KGHSH and CDR2 LQKENI. This CDR3 comprises 14 residues. The DNA of the CDR3 is TGTGCCAGCTCACCTTGGACCACGTACAATGAGCAGTTCTTC. Translation: CASSPWTTYNEQFF.

The V and J genes are TRBV6-5 and TRBJ1-2, with 7 nucleotides matching TRBD1. V was pared by 6 bases and J by 2 bases, with 9 bases of the junction left unmatched. Per germline, CDR1 MNHEY and CDR2 SVGAGI. There are 15 residues in the CDR3. CDR3 loop: CASSLTDRANYGYTF. Written as DNA, the CDR3 is TGTGCCAGCAGCCTAACCGACAGGGCGAACTATGGCTACACCTTC.

V and J are TRBV29-1 and TRBJ2-1; 11 nucleotides align to TRBD2. Trimming took 7 bases from V and 3 from J; bases not matched to a gene: 14. This CDR3 region has 17 residues. Per germline, CDR1 SQVTM and CDR2 ANQGSEA. In DNA, the CDR3 is TGCAGCGGGCGGGGGACGGGGACTAGCGGTTACTACAATGAGCAGTTCTTC. Translated: CSGRGTGTSGYYNEQFF.

This rearrangement joins TRBV23-1 to TRBJ2-5; D gene unclear. TRBV23-1 is sorted into the ORF group, with uncertain function. V was trimmed by 1 base and J by 5 bases, leaving 5 bases between them. The CDR3 covers 12 residues. CDR3 bases: TGCGCCAGCAGTCAATTGCGGGAGACCCAGTACTTC. Translated, it gives CASSQLRETQYF.

The chain couples TRBV28 to TRBJ1-3; a possible D gene is TRBD1 (6 bases). This CDR3 contains 15 residues. Trimming cost V 5 bases and J 4 bases, with 15 bases left between them. Germline-derived CDR1 and CDR2 are MDHEN and SYDVKM. This chain's CDR3 is CASSPLGARGNTIYF. The CDR3 DNA sequence: TGTGCCAGCAGTCCACTGGGGGCGCGGGGAAACACCATATATTTT.

This clone has a handful of counts. V and J are TRBV19 and TRBJ1-2; tentatively, D is TRBD1 (5 bases). Germline V lookup: CDR1 LNHDA, CDR2 SQIVND (reference sequence). V lost 6 bases, J lost 7 bases, and 12 bases lay in between. The CDR3 sequence is 12 residues long. CDR3 DNA: TGTGCCAGTAGAGGGCAGGGAGGTGGCTACACCTTC. Its translation is CASRGQGGGYTF.

The V and J genes are TRBV5-1 and TRBJ2-5; 10 positions agree with TRBD1. The CDR3 is 15 residues long. The V and J ends lost 5 bases and 3 bases, in that order; junction bases with no gene match: 7. Germline assignment: CDR1 SGHRS and CDR2 YFSETQ. In nucleotides, the CDR3 is TGCGCCAGCAGTTGGGGGGACAGGGGAAAAGAGACCCAGTACTTC. Amino acid sequence: CASSWGDRGKETQYF.

V gene TRBV9 combines with J gene TRBJ2-3; possibly TRBD1 for D (5 bases). The germline V gene has CDR1 SGDLS and CDR2 YYNGEE. V shed 4 bases and J shed 4 bases, with 16 bases lying between them. This CDR3 comprises 15 residues. The CDR3 coding sequence is TGTGCCAGCAGCCCAATTTATGGGGCCCCAGATACGCAGTATTTT. Protein sequence: CASSPIYGAPDTQYF.

The gene calls are TRBV5-1 and TRBJ2-3; TRBD1 aligns across 7 bases. Germline-derived CDR1 and CDR2 are SGHRS and YFSETQ. Germline trimming cut 0 bases from V and 2 bases from J; bases unmatched to any gene: 3. The length of the CDR3 is 15 residues. The chain's CDR3 is CASSLVGQATDTQYF. Here the CDR3 DNA reads TGCGCCAGCAGCTTGGTTGGACAGGCCACAGATACGCAGTATTTT.

The chain carries TRBV2 and TRBJ2-7, with D unresolved. Trimming shortened V by 6 bases and J by 0 bases, and 15 bases separated the two germline ends. Germline CDR1 SNHLY, CDR2 FYNNEI. The CDR3 has 15 residues. Here the CDR3 DNA reads TGTGCCAGCAGCACCGACATCCGGGTCTCCTACGAGCAGTACTTC. Its translation: CASSTDIRVSYEQYF.

This clone was found once. J is TRBJ2-1 and V is TRBV18; possibly TRBD2 for D (6 bases). CDR1 is KGHSH, CDR2 LQKENI, per germline. The CDR3 extends over 19 amino acids. Trimming shortened V by 3 bases and J by 0 bases, and 21 bases separated the two germline ends. The CDR3 region is CASSPDYPPRGGSYNEQFF. For the CDR3, the DNA is TGTGCCAGCTCACCGGATTACCCTCCTAGGGGAGGCTCCTACAATGAGCAGTTCTTC.